Listed below are T cell receptor beta chains from one sample, sequenced in a study of regulatory T cells in long-lasting Graves disease. TCRdb processed the multiplex PCR reads anew with MiXCR; each CDR3 protein has one entry. The data show approximately 500,000 distinct CDR3 sequences, with 20% to 25% seen just once and 6.5% to 9% held by the top ten. The sequencing used peripheral blood mononuclear cells (PBMCs), collected when the disease was refractory, from a patient treated with antithyroid drugs. Receptor source: a female donor with Graves disease. Both conserved end residues are part of each CDR3. A D gene is named only where the DNA matches it firmly. Expanded clones are given a class, and other clones once, few, many or no size at all.

CDR3: CASSQGLAYGYTF; DNA: TGCGCCAGCAGCCAAGGGTTGGCCTATGGCTACACCTTC; length: 13; D: .; J: TRBJ1-2; size: .; V: TRBV4-1
CDR3: CASSPTSGGSAIYF; DNA: TGTGCCAGCAGCCCGACAAGCGGTGGGAGCGCCATATATTTT; length: 14; D: .; J: TRBJ1-3; size: many; V: TRBV11-2
CDR3: CASSYGIGGARSPRELFF; DNA: TGTGCCAGCAGTTACGGAATAGGAGGGGCACGTAGCCCCCGGGAGCTGTTTTTT; length: 18; D: .; J: TRBJ2-2; size: .; V: TRBV6-2/TRBV6-3
CDR3: CASSFGGTNEKLFF; DNA: TGTGCCAGCAGCTTCGGCGGCACTAATGAAAAACTGTTTTTT; length: 14; D: .; J: TRBJ1-4; size: many; V: TRBV12-3/TRBV12-4
CDR3: CSTNPRGPNTEAFF; DNA: TGTTCCACCAACCCCAGGGGCCCGAACACTGAAGCTTTCTTT; length: 14; D: .; J: TRBJ1-1; size: .; V: TRBV20-1
CDR3: CASSTGEEKLFF; DNA: TGTGCCAGCAGTACAGGGGAGGAAAAACTGTTTTTT; length: 12; D: TRBD1; J: TRBJ1-4; size: many; V: TRBV12-3/TRBV12-4
CDR3: CASSHLGRGTGDLEAFF; DNA: TGTGCCAGCAGCCATCTTGGCCGGGGGACAGGAGACCTTGAAGCTTTCTTT; length: 17; D: TRBD1; J: TRBJ1-1; size: .; V: TRBV14
CDR3: CASSEPGQGSDTGELFF; DNA: TGTGCCAGCAGCGAACCGGGACAGGGGTCCGACACCGGGGAGCTGTTTTTT; length: 17; D: TRBD1; J: TRBJ2-2; size: .; V: TRBV7-3
CDR3: CASSHQTGGTVQPQHF; DNA: TGTGCCAGCAGTCACCAGACCGGGGGGACTGTTCAGCCCCAGCATTTT; length: 16; D: .; J: TRBJ1-5; size: .; V: TRBV6-1
CDR3: CASSLGLGDNSPLHF; DNA: TGCGCCAGCAGCTTGGGGCTGGGAGATAATTCACCCCTCCACTTT; length: 15; D: .; J: TRBJ1-6; size: .; V: TRBV5-1
CDR3: CATSDPPGWDTGELFF; DNA: TGTGCCACCAGTGATCCTCCGGGATGGGACACCGGGGAGCTGTTTTTT; length: 16; D: .; J: TRBJ2-2; size: few; V: TRBV24-1
CDR3: CASSARGIGTEAFF; DNA: TGTGCCAGCAGCGCGAGGGGCATCGGCACTGAAGCTTTCTTT; length: 14; D: .; J: TRBJ1-1; size: .; V: TRBV9
CDR3: CASSEWQFTDTQYF; DNA: TGTGCCAGCAGTGAGTGGCAGTTCACAGATACGCAGTATTTT; length: 14; D: .; J: TRBJ2-3; size: .; V: TRBV2
CDR3: CASSLSVGPGATEAFF; DNA: TGCGCCAGCAGCTTGAGTGTTGGTCCGGGGGCGACTGAAGCTTTCTTT; length: 16; D: .; J: TRBJ1-1; size: few; V: TRBV5-1
CDR3: CSAGGGRSWSQPQHF; DNA: TGCAGTGCTGGGGGGGGGAGAAGCTGGAGTCAGCCCCAGCATTTT; length: 15; D: .; J: TRBJ1-5; size: many; V: TRBV20-1
CDR3: CASSYSPGITETQYF; DNA: TGTGCCAGCAGTTACTCACCAGGGATAACGGAGACCCAGTACTTC; length: 15; D: .; J: TRBJ2-5; size: few; V: TRBV6-5
CDR3: CASSYTGPASGNTIYF; DNA: TGTGCCAGCAGCTACACAGGGCCGGCCTCTGGAAACACCATATATTTT; length: 16; D: .; J: TRBJ1-3; size: few; V: TRBV11-2
CDR3: CASSSRGRDANTGELFF; DNA: TGTGCCAGCAGCTCCAGGGGGAGGGACGCGAACACCGGGGAGCTGTTTTTT; length: 17; D: .; J: TRBJ2-2; size: many; V: TRBV13
CDR3: CASSETGTIARDGYTF; DNA: TGTGCCAGTAGTGAGACCGGGACAATAGCCCGGGATGGCTACACCTTC; length: 16; D: .; J: TRBJ1-2; size: many; V: TRBV19
CDR3: CASSLWGATEAFF; DNA: TGTGCCAGCAGTTTGTGGGGGGCCACTGAAGCTTTCTTT; length: 13; D: .; J: TRBJ1-1; size: many; V: TRBV28
CDR3: CASSLSIVDEQYF; DNA: TGTGCCAGCAGCTTAAGTATAGTTGACGAGCAGTACTTC; length: 13; D: .; J: TRBJ2-7; size: many; V: TRBV7-6
CDR3: CATSDPRGPTDTQYF; DNA: TGTGCCACCAGTGATCCGCGGGGGCCCACAGATACGCAGTATTTT; length: 15; D: .; J: TRBJ2-3; size: .; V: TRBV24-1
CDR3: CASGTGAVGAGYTF; DNA: TGTGCCAGCGGGACCGGGGCGGTTGGAGCTGGCTACACCTTC; length: 14; D: .; J: TRBJ1-2; size: many; V: TRBV6-2/TRBV6-3
CDR3: CASSSHGGGGELFF; DNA: TGTGCCAGCAGTTCCCACGGGGGAGGCGGGGAGCTGTTTTTT; length: 14; D: .; J: TRBJ2-2; size: few; V: TRBV28
CDR3: CASSLAWGGVRTEAFF; DNA: TGCGCCAGCAGCTTGGCGTGGGGGGGGGTGAGGACTGAAGCTTTCTTT; length: 16; D: .; J: TRBJ1-1; size: .; V: TRBV5-1
CDR3: CASSLQGHSGNTIYF; DNA: TGTGCCAGCAGTTTACAGGGGCACTCTGGAAACACCATATATTTT; length: 15; D: .; J: TRBJ1-3; size: .; V: TRBV27
CDR3: CAISERKGGAHDYGYTF; DNA: TGTGCCATCAGTGAGCGAAAGGGCGGAGCTCATGACTATGGCTACACCTTC; length: 17; D: .; J: TRBJ1-2; size: few; V: TRBV10-3
CDR3: CASLSGETQYF; DNA: TGTGCCAGCCTCTCCGGGGAGACCCAGTACTTC; length: 11; D: .; J: TRBJ2-5; size: few; V: TRBV28
CDR3: CASSLLGQGHQPQHF; DNA: TGTGCCAGCAGTTTATTGGGACAGGGTCATCAGCCCCAGCATTTT; length: 15; D: TRBD1; J: TRBJ1-5; size: many; V: TRBV28
CDR3: CASGRTREGTDTQYF; DNA: TGTGCCAGCGGACGGACGAGGGAGGGCACAGATACGCAGTATTTT; length: 15; D: .; J: TRBJ2-3; size: few; V: TRBV12-3/TRBV12-4
CDR3: CASSQPGRANGEQYF; DNA: TGTGCCAGCAGCCAACCGGGCCGGGCTAACGGCGAGCAGTACTTC; length: 15; D: .; J: TRBJ2-7; size: many; V: TRBV3-1
CDR3: CASSVFRDTSSYEQYF; DNA: TGCGCCAGCAGCGTCTTCCGGGACACAAGCTCCTACGAGCAGTACTTC; length: 16; D: .; J: TRBJ2-7; size: few; V: TRBV5-1
CDR3: CASSPRQGGYTEAFF; DNA: TGTGCCAGCTCACCACGACAGGGTGGATACACTGAAGCTTTCTTT; length: 15; D: TRBD1; J: TRBJ1-1; size: .; V: TRBV2